These 5 T cell receptor beta chains came from one sample sequenced in a study of blood T cell repertoires in COVID-19. Generated by immunoSEQ multiplex PCR, the TCRdb table keeps only in-frame clones and is missing some. The sample has 100,000 to 150,000 clones, about 91% seen once. Sequenced sample: peripheral blood. The receptors were gathered from a man over 45 with acute or convalescent COVID-19.

This clone was detected a few times. V gene TRBV19 combines with J gene TRBJ1-2; tentatively, D is TRBD1 (5 bases). Trimming pared 3 bases from V and 0 bases from J, leaving 11 bases between. From germline, CDR1 is LNHDA and CDR2 SQIVND (reference sequence). The CDR3 consists of 15 residues. CDR3 nucleotides: TGTGCCAGTAGTATTGGAGGGGAAGCTAACTATGGCTACACCTTC. Amino acids: CASSIGGEANYGYTF.

V usage is TRBV28 and J usage is TRBJ1-1, with 10 bases fitting TRBD1. The V segment lost 8 bases and the J segment 8 bases; nucleotides outside the gene matches: 23. Germline V gene data show CDR1 as MDHEN and CDR2 as SYDVKM. The CDR3 covers 18 residues. In DNA form, the CDR3 reads TGTGCCAGCGTCCCTTCAGTGGGGGACAGGGGATGGAGGAGAGAAGCTTTCTTT. It yields the protein CASVPSVGDRGWRREAFF.

The chain uses TRBV29-1 and TRBJ2-1, with D unresolved. Germline V gene lookup returns CDR1 SQVTM and CDR2 ANQGSEA. V dropped 6 bases and J dropped 6 bases, with 12 bases sitting between them. The CDR3 loop spans 12 amino acids. The CDR3 sequence: CSVTPSLNEQFF. The DNA of the CDR3 is TGCAGCGTGACTCCCAGCCTCAATGAGCAGTTCTTC.

This clone was counted between two and nine times. This sample also contains other DNA sequences that code for the same CDR3. This rearrangement joins TRBV5-1 to TRBJ1-2; no firm D call. The CDR3 has 13 amino acids. CDR1 SGHRS and CDR2 YFSETQ come from the germline V gene. V lost 0 bases and J 2 bases, leaving 5 bases between the germline ends. In DNA form, the CDR3 reads TGCGCCAGCAGCTTGGAGCCGAACTATGGCTACACCTTC. Protein product: CASSLEPNYGYTF.

The rearrangement joins TRBV9 to TRBJ1-2; 10 positions agree with TRBD1. This CDR3 spans 15 amino acids. V lost 2 bases to trimming and J lost 7 bases; unmatched junction nucleotides: 8. Germline-derived CDR1 and CDR2 are SGDLS and YYNGEE. CDR3 sequence (DNA): TGTGCCAGCAGCGTCTTCGACAGGGGGCCTGGTGGCTACACCTTC. Its translation: CASSVFDRGPGGYTF. Combining the CDR3 with reference TRBV9 and TRBJ1-2 gives the whole variable domain DSGVTQTPKHLITATGQRVTLRCSPRSGDLSVYWYQQSLDQGLQFLIQYYNGEERAKGNILERFSAQQFPDLHSELNLSSLELGDSALYFCASSVFDRGPGGYTFGSGTRLTVV.